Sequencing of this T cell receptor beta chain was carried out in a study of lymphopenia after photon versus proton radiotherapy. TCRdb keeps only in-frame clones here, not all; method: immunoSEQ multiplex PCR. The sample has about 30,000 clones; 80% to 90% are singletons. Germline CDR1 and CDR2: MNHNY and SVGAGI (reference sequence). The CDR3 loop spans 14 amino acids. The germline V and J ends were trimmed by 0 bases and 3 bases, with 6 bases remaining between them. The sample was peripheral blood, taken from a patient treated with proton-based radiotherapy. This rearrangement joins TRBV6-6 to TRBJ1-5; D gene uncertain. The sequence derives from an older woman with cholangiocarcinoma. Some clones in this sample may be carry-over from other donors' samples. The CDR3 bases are TGTGCCAGCAGTTACTCGTCCCCCAATCAGCCCCAGCATTTT. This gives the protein CASSYSSPNQPQHF.